This T cell receptor beta chain was sequenced for a study of T cells after yellow fever vaccination. Study results and caveats: There was a small share of clonotypes that showed up in both the CD4 and CD8 compartments. Most primary-vaccination clones reappeared after the booster (approximately 96% CD4, approximately 88% CD8). Peaking on day 5 versus 15, the secondary response was faster but weaker.

Note on this clonotype: Its antigen is unidentified.

TCRdb passed the 5' RACE reads through MiXCR, listing each CDR3 protein once. The sample carries 400,000 to 450,000 distinct CDR3 sequences, about 17% recorded once. This CDR3 has 12 amino acids. Germline assignment: CDR1 SQVTM and CDR2 ANQGSEA. With 3 bases removed from V and 1 base from J, the gap between germline ends came to 4 bases. The sequence came from a young man who received the YFV17D yellow fever vaccine. Sequencing was performed on PBMCs, taken before the yellow fever booster vaccination. The chain is built from TRBV29-1 and TRBJ2-1; D is unclear. CDR3 coding DNA: TGCAGCGTTGAGGAATCCTACAATGAGCAGTTCTTC. It specifies CSVEESYNEQFF.